A single sample is the source of the 23 T cell receptor beta chains below, sequenced in a study of T cell responses to AZD1222 COVID-19 vaccine. Assay used: immunoSEQ multiplex PCR; TCRdb lists only in-frame clones, some missing. The sample lists some 170,000 clones; over 75% were seen once. Sequenced material: peripheral blood, taken 28 days after the second AZD1222 dose. The origin of the receptors is an adult who received the AZD1222 COVID-19 vaccine.

This clone came up once. The genes are TRBV4-2 and TRBJ1-2; 8 nucleotides agree with TRBD1. The J segment lost 6 bases and the V segment lost 1 base, leaving 13 bases of the junction unmatched. The CDR3 consists of 17 residues. CDR1 LGHNA and CDR2 YNFKEQ come from the germline V gene. The CDR3 loop is CASSQASPQGAGNGYTF. CDR3 bases: TGTGCCAGCAGCCAAGCCTCCCCCCAGGGGGCTGGAAATGGCTACACCTTC.

The CDR3 bases are TGTGCCGGGACCCAGGGATACGGGAATGGCTACACCTTC. Its protein is CAGTQGYGNGYTF. V usage is TRBV30 and J usage is TRBJ1-2, with D tentatively TRBD1 (5 bases). There are 13 residues in the CDR3. Germline loops: CDR1 GTSNPN, CDR2 SVGIG (reference sequence). The V end was cut by 8 bases, the J end by 6 bases, with 19 bases between.

This rearrangement joins TRBV6-1 to TRBJ1-2, with TRBD1 matching over 7 bases. CDR3 length equals 13 residues. J lost 8 bases, V lost 3 bases, and 6 bases had no gene match. Germline CDR1 is MNHNS and CDR2 is SASEGT. The DNA for the CDR3 is TGTGCCAGCAGTGAGACAGGGTGGGGAGGCTACACCTTC. It encodes CASSETGWGGYTF.

V usage is TRBV7-2 and J usage is TRBJ2-6, with D possibly matching TRBD1 (6 bases). Germline V gene sequence: CDR1 SGHTA, CDR2 FQGNSA. The length of the CDR3 is 18 residues. The V end was cut by 4 bases, the J end by 0 bases, with 16 bases between. The CDR3 sequence: CASSSEPGHNSGANVLTF. The CDR3 nucleotides are TGTGCCAGCAGCTCTGAGCCGGGACACAACTCTGGGGCCAACGTCCTGACTTTC.

This clone was picked up a small number of times. The chain recombines TRBV7-8 with TRBJ2-2, with a weak D call TRBD2 (6 bases). V shed 10 bases and J shed 6 bases, with 18 bases lying between them. The CDR3 totals 14 residues. Germline V gene data show CDR1 as SGHVS and CDR2 as FQNEAQ. The CDR3 region has the DNA TGTGCCACGGGGGTAGCAGGGTGGGCCGGGGAGCTGTTTTTT. Protein product: CATGVAGWAGELFF.

The rearrangement joins TRBV5-6 to TRBJ2-2; the D gene is possibly TRBD1 (5 bases). The CDR3 is 16 residues long. Germline V gives CDR1 SGHDT, CDR2 YYEEEE. Trimming took off 5 bases at V and 3 bases at J, with 17 bases between the two ends. Written as DNA, the CDR3 is TGTGCCAGCAGACTACAGGTGATAATGGACACCGGGGAGCTGTTTTTT. This translates into CASRLQVIMDTGELFF.

The J gene is TRBJ1-6, the V gene TRBV12-3 or TRBV12-4; D is undetermined. The CDR3 loop spans 13 amino acids. Deletions cut 8 bases from V and 11 bases from J, with 16 bases between. The CDR3, as DNA: TGTGCCAGCTCCCCCATCCCCGAGACACCCCTCCACTTT. Translation: CASSPIPETPLHF.

The chain joins TRBV29-1 to TRBJ2-2, with TRBD2 matching 12 bases. With V trimmed by 7 bases and J by 4 bases, 10 bases remained unmatched. The CDR3 is made up of 16 amino acids. Germline CDR1 SQVTM, CDR2 ANQGSEA. DNA of the CDR3: TGCAGCGGACTAGCGGGGGCCCACGCGGGCACCGGGGAGCTGTTTTTT. Translating gives CSGLAGAHAGTGELFF.

V usage is TRBV4-1 and J usage is TRBJ1-1; weak D call: TRBD1 (6 bases). Per the germline V gene, CDR1 is MGHRA and CDR2 is YSYEKL. This CDR3 comprises 15 residues. The V and J ends lost 4 bases and 4 bases respectively, with 16 bases between them. CDR3: CASSLSLAGATEAFF. In nucleotides, the CDR3 is TGCGCCAGCAGCCTCTCCCTAGCAGGGGCCACTGAAGCTTTCTTT.

The chain joins TRBV9 to TRBJ1-6; 10 bases align to TRBD1. CDR3 length: 15 residues. Trimming cost V 0 bases and J 9 bases; bases outside gene matches: 3. CDR1 is SGDLS and CDR2 is YYNGEE in the germline V gene. Here the CDR3 reads CASSVEGQGSSPLHF. The CDR3 coding sequence is TGTGCCAGCAGCGTAGAGGGACAGGGGTCTTCACCCCTCCACTTT. Full variable domain (missing parts from reference TRBV9 and TRBJ1-6): DSGVTQTPKHLITATGQRVTLRCSPRSGDLSVYWYQQSLDQGLQFLIQYYNGEERAKGNILERFSAQQFPDLHSELNLSSLELGDSALYFCASSVEGQGSSPLHFGNGTRLTVT.

The chain joins TRBV19 to TRBJ1-1; unclear D gene. Germline CDR1 and CDR2: LNHDA and SQIVND (reference sequence). The V end was cut by 10 bases, the J end by 1 base, with 16 bases between. The CDR3 sequence is 14 residues long. CDR3 protein: CANHFTTQNTEAFF. Written as DNA, the CDR3 is TGTGCCAACCATTTTACCACCCAGAACACTGAAGCTTTCTTT.

This chain uses TRBV11-3 with TRBJ2-6; TRBD1 aligns across 7 bases. The CDR3 runs to 16 residues. V lost 1 base, J lost 2 bases, and 2 bases stayed unmatched. Germline V CDR1 and CDR2: SGHNT, YENEEA. CDR3 coding DNA: TGTGCCAGCAGCTTAGGTGACAGGGCTGGGGCCAACGTCCTGACTTTC. It translates to CASSLGDRAGANVLTF.

The chain has TRBV6-6 and TRBJ1-6, with D perhaps matching TRBD1 (6 bases). The V and J ends lost 4 bases and 9 bases respectively, with 13 bases between them. Germline loops: CDR1 MNHNY, CDR2 SVGAGI (reference sequence). The CDR3 totals 14 residues. Here the CDR3 DNA reads TGTGCCAGCAGTTTCCGACAGGTCGTTTCACCCCTCCACTTT. It translates to CASSFRQVVSPLHF.

The rearrangement uses TRBV3-1 (or the pseudogene TRBV3-2) and TRBJ2-7, with D possibly being TRBD1 (6 bases). The CDR3 runs to 12 residues. With 4 bases removed from V and 3 bases from J, the gap between germline ends came to 7 bases. CDR1 is LGHDT and CDR2 is YNNKEL in the germline V gene (reference sequence). CDR3 region: CASSLRGYEQYF. CDR3 coding DNA: TGTGCCAGCAGCCTCAGGGGCTACGAGCAGTACTTC.

V gene TRBV10-3 combines with J gene TRBJ1-3; D not resolved. Per the germline V gene, CDR1 is ENHRY and CDR2 is SYGVKD. Trimming left V 6 bases short and J 3 bases short, with 27 bases between. The CDR3 consists of 19 residues. This chain's CDR3 is CAIRTALTQTPWDGNTIYF. The CDR3 DNA sequence: TGTGCCATCAGGACCGCGCTTACTCAGACTCCTTGGGATGGAAACACCATATATTTT.

The genes are TRBV13 and TRBJ1-1; no clear D. The CDR3 runs 16 residues. Germline lookup yields CDR1 PRHDT and CDR2 FYEKMQ (reference sequence). Trimming pared 3 bases from V and 1 base from J, leaving 15 bases between. The CDR3 sequence is CASSLVKGRRNTEAFF. Written as DNA, the CDR3 is TGTGCCAGCAGCTTGGTAAAAGGACGGAGGAACACTGAAGCTTTCTTT.

The chain combines TRBV7-8 with TRBJ2-3, with D possibly called TRBD1 or TRBD2 (5 bases each). In germline, CDR1 is SGHVS, CDR2 FQNEAQ. V gave up 6 bases and J gave up 2 bases, with 12 bases separating them. The CDR3 loop spans 14 amino acids. For the CDR3, the DNA is TGTGCCAGCAGGCCGGGGACGAACACAGATACGCAGTATTTT. Translating gives CASRPGTNTDTQYF.

The chain recombines TRBV5-6 with TRBJ1-3; no clear D gene. V lost 9 bases and J 1 base, leaving 14 bases between the germline ends. The CDR3 length is 14 residues. Germline V CDR1 and CDR2: SGHDT, YYEEEE. This chain's CDR3 is CATTNRASGNTIYF. CDR3 sequence (DNA): TGTGCCACGACGAACCGCGCTTCTGGAAACACCATATATTTT.

The chain couples TRBV12-3 or TRBV12-4 to TRBJ1-2; D uncertain. V was trimmed by 5 bases and J by 7 bases, leaving 14 bases between them. This CDR3 region has 13 residues. The CDR3 DNA reads TGTGCCAGCAGTGAGGGAGATCCGGGTGGCTACACCTTC. Translation gives CASSEGDPGGYTF.

The chain employs TRBV18 and TRBJ1-5; no reliable D call. Germline assignment: CDR1 KGHSH and CDR2 LQKENI. The CDR3 is 14 amino acids. Trimming stripped 1 base from V and 0 bases from J, with 4 bases between. This CDR3 is CASSPQDSNQPQHF. The CDR3 bases are TGTGCCAGCTCACCACAGGATAGCAATCAGCCCCAGCATTTT. Variable domain in full (rest from reference TRBV18 and TRBJ1-5): NAGVMQNPRHLVRRRGQEARLRCSPMKGHSHVYWYRQLPEEGLKFMVYLQKENIIDESGMPKERFSAEFPKEGPSILRIQQVVRGDSAAYFCASSPQDSNQPQHFGDGTRLSIL.

The gene calls are TRBV4-2 and TRBJ2-5, with D unresolved. Between the trimmed V and J ends, which lost 4 bases and 2 bases, there was a span of 11 bases. Germline-derived CDR1 and CDR2 are LGHNA and YNFKEQ. The CDR3 has 14 amino acids. In nucleotides, the CDR3 is TGTGCCAGCAGCCTCCTACTTACTCAAGAGACCCAGTACTTC. Translated: CASSLLLTQETQYF.

This sequence joins TRBV4-2 and TRBJ1-5; TRBD1 might be the D (5 bases). The CDR3 totals 16 residues. The germline V gene encodes CDR1 LGHNA and CDR2 YNFKEQ. Trimming cost V 4 bases and J 5 bases, with 18 bases left between them. CDR3 region: CASSPHYRDPHQPQHF. CDR3 coding DNA: TGTGCCAGCAGCCCCCATTACCGGGACCCTCATCAGCCCCAGCATTTT.

This clone has only a few counts. The chain recombines TRBV12-5 with TRBJ1-3; D is ambiguous. Germline-derived CDR1 and CDR2 are LGHNT and FRNRAP. V dropped 3 bases and J dropped 4 bases, with 1 base sitting between them. This CDR3 comprises 11 residues. CDR3 in amino acids: CASGLGNTIYF. CDR3 DNA sequence: TGTGCTAGTGGTTTAGGAAACACCATATATTTT.